The present T cell receptor (beta chain) was sequenced within a study of T cells in Graves' hyperthyroidism and ophthalmopathy. Overall study findings and caveats: Patients with ophthalmopathy were separated from those with stable hyperthyroidism by a 13 V-J model. Blood also contained most expanded thyroid clonotypes above 0.001.

Researchers took RNA transcripts and amplified the TCR beta CDR3 regions from them. The TCR CDR3 first-round RT-PCR relied on the HTBI primer set. TCRdb independently ran MiXCR on the multiplex PCR reads; one entry per CDR3 protein. The sample includes about 420,000 distinct CDR3 sequences, roughly an eighth of them seen just once. Germline V gene data show CDR1 as ENHRY and CDR2 as SYGVKD. With V trimmed by 1 base and J by 4 bases, 3 bases remained unmatched. CDR3 length: 15 amino acids. A remark on this clonotype: Its antigen is as yet unknown.

Hyperthyroidism, newly diagnosed and lasting under 2 months, affected patients aged 18 to 65. Uncontrolled infection, other autoimmune disease, pregnancy or lactation excluded patients. The chain recombines TRBV10-3 with TRBJ1-2; TRBD1 matches at 10 bases. The sequenced material came from blood. The sequence derives from a woman in her late teens or twenties with Graves' hyperthyroidism. In DNA form, the CDR3 reads TGTGCCATCAGTGAGTTGGACAGGGGGTCCTATGGCTACACCTTC. It translates to CAISELDRGSYGYTF.